These 23 T cell receptor beta chains were sequenced from one sample in a study of blood T cell repertoires in COVID-19. The method was immunoSEQ multiplex PCR; TCRdb's version includes in-frame clones alone and lacks a portion of them. The sample carries around 30,000 clones, more than 70% recorded once. Sequenced sample: peripheral blood. These receptors all stem from a human donor in a cohort sampled during active COVID-19.

This clone was observed a few times. The rearrangement uses TRBV11-2 and TRBJ1-1, with 8 bases matching TRBD1. Per the germline V gene, CDR1 is SGHAT and CDR2 is FQNNGV. There are 14 residues in the CDR3. The trim removed 4 bases at V and 13 bases at J, leaving 14 bases unmatched. The CDR3: CASSSIRRTGKGFF. The CDR3 coding sequence is TGTGCCAGCAGCTCGATACGTCGGACAGGGAAAGGTTTCTTT.

This clone has a handful of counts. This chain connects TRBV29-1 to TRBJ1-2; maybe TRBD1 (5 bases). CDR1 is SQVTM and CDR2 is ANQGSEA in the germline V gene. The V gene lost 4 bases and the J gene lost 7 bases, with 22 bases spanning the gap. The CDR3 is made up of 15 amino acids. The CDR3 coding sequence is TGCAGCGTTGGAGCCCAGGGAAGTACAGGCGGTGGCTACACCTTC. It codes for CSVGAQGSTGGGYTF.

The genes are TRBV24-1 and TRBJ2-6; TRBD1 agrees at 8 bases. V dropped 4 bases and J dropped 4; count of bases not matched to a gene: 5. This CDR3 is built from 16 residues. From germline, CDR1 is KGHDR and CDR2 SFDVKD. The CDR3 loop reads CATSDPGGAGANVLTF. CDR3 DNA sequence: TGTGCCACCAGTGACCCAGGGGGCGCGGGGGCCAACGTCCTGACTTTC.

The chain is built from TRBV19 and TRBJ1-1; 7 bases align to TRBD1. This CDR3 region has 15 residues. The germline gives CDR1 LNHDA, CDR2 SQIVND (reference sequence). V lost 5 bases to trimming and J lost 4 bases; unmatched junction nucleotides: 10. This CDR3 is CASSGVDRAGTEAFF. The CDR3 DNA sequence: TGTGCCAGTAGTGGAGTAGACAGGGCCGGCACTGAAGCTTTCTTT.

The V call is TRBV7-8, the J call TRBJ1-3, with TRBD1 matching 7 bases. V dropped 5 bases and J dropped 3; count of bases not matched to a gene: 4. Germline V gives CDR1 SGHVS, CDR2 FQNEAQ. This CDR3 is 14 amino acids long. As DNA, the CDR3 is TGTGCCAGCAGCCCACAGGGGTTTGGAAACACCATATATTTT. This translates into CASSPQGFGNTIYF.

The chain is built from TRBV12-3 or TRBV12-4 and TRBJ2-7; 9 nucleotides align to TRBD1. The junction had 2 bases not matched to a gene; V was cut back by 8 bases and J by 3 bases. This CDR3 has 12 residues. The CDR3 bases are TGTGCCAGCGGGACAGGGAACTACGAGCAGTACTTC. Its translation: CASGTGNYEQYF.

V and J are TRBV28 and TRBJ1-2; 11 bases match TRBD1. Germline assignment: CDR1 MDHEN and CDR2 SYDVKM. The CDR3 runs to 13 residues. V lost 9 bases, J lost 5 bases, and 5 bases stayed unmatched. This CDR3 is CASGTGGQYGYTF. CDR3 nucleotides: TGTGCCAGTGGGACAGGGGGGCAGTATGGCTACACCTTC.

V is TRBV27 and J is TRBJ2-6; 8 positions match TRBD1. Germline V gene data show CDR1 as MNHEY and CDR2 as SMNVEV (reference sequence). The CDR3 runs 16 residues. The trim removed 8 bases at V and 0 bases at J, leaving 6 bases unmatched. This CDR3 is CASRTGKRSGANVLTF. Written as DNA, the CDR3 is TGTGCCAGCCGGACAGGGAAACGCTCTGGGGCCAACGTCCTGACTTTC.

The rearrangement links TRBV9 to TRBJ1-6; D is unresolved. Germline V gene sequence: CDR1 SGDLS, CDR2 YYNGEE. The CDR3 contains 14 residues. V lost 4 bases, J lost 11 bases, and 16 bases lay in between. The CDR3 coding sequence is TGTGCCAGCAGCCCTCGGGTGGGTAGGACACCCCTCCACTTT. This encodes CASSPRVGRTPLHF.

V usage is TRBV7-9 and J usage is TRBJ2-7, with 8 nucleotides matching TRBD2. The CDR3 is 11 residues long. The trim removed 11 bases at V and 3 bases at J, leaving 3 bases unmatched. Germline V gene lookup returns CDR1 SEHNR and CDR2 FQNEAQ (reference sequence). CDR3 loop: CAFGGDYEQYF. The DNA for the CDR3 is TGTGCCTTCGGGGGGGACTACGAGCAGTACTTC.

The table lists this clone with a few counts. This chain uses TRBV6-6 with TRBJ2-5; no reliable D call. There are 13 residues in the CDR3. The germline V gene has CDR1 MNHNY and CDR2 SVGAGI (reference sequence). Trimming removed 5 bases from V and 2 bases from J, with 9 bases in between. CDR3 region: CASSPTPQETQYF. The CDR3 coding sequence is TGTGCCAGCAGTCCCACTCCTCAAGAGACCCAGTACTTC.

This clone came up a few times. The chain links TRBV19 to TRBJ2-7, with 10 bases fitting TRBD1. Germline assignment: CDR1 LNHDA and CDR2 SQIVND (reference sequence). The V segment lost 3 bases and the J segment 0 bases; nucleotides outside the gene matches: 14. The CDR3 runs 19 residues. CDR3 DNA sequence: TGTGCCAGTAGTATCAGACTCGACAGGGGGCGATTGAGCTCCTACGAGCAGTACTTC. This translates into CASSIRLDRGRLSSYEQYF.

This chain joins TRBV2 and TRBJ2-4; D is unclear. The V gene's germline CDR1 is SNHLY and CDR2 FYNNEI. V lost 4 bases and J lost 0, with 10 bases in between. The CDR3 is made up of 15 amino acids. The CDR3, as DNA: TGTGCCAGCAGTGCAACGAACATAGCCAAAAACATTCAGTACTTC. Protein: CASSATNIAKNIQYF.

J is TRBJ2-3 and V is TRBV19, with no clear D. V lost 6 bases and J lost 0, with 16 bases in between. Per the germline V gene, CDR1 is LNHDA and CDR2 is SQIVND (reference sequence). The CDR3 has 16 amino acids. The CDR3 bases are TGTGCCAGTAGCCCCCTCCCGTGGCAAAGCACAGATACGCAGTATTTT. It translates to CASSPLPWQSTDTQYF.

The chain links TRBV19 to TRBJ2-2; D possibly corresponds to TRBD1 (6 bases). This CDR3 is built from 13 residues. Germline loops: CDR1 LNHDA, CDR2 SQIVND (reference sequence). Between the trimmed V and J ends, which lost 8 bases and 4 bases, there was a span of 11 bases. The CDR3 here is CASFRGITGELFF. The DNA of the CDR3 is TGTGCCAGTTTTAGGGGGATCACCGGGGAGCTGTTTTTT. The variable domain in full, with the rest retrieved from reference TRBV19 and TRBJ2-2, is DGGITQSPKYLFRKEGQNVTLSCEQNLNHDAMYWYRQDPGQGLRLIYYSQIVNDFQKGDIAEGYSVSREKKESFPLTVTSAQKNPTAFYLCASFRGITGELFFGEGSRLTVL.

The J gene is TRBJ1-6, the V gene TRBV19; D ambiguous. This CDR3 is 11 amino acids long. The germline gives CDR1 LNHDA, CDR2 SQIVND (reference sequence). The V gene lost 7 bases and the J gene lost 13 bases, with 11 bases spanning the gap. CDR3 sequence reads: CASKGGSPLHF. As DNA, the CDR3 is TGTGCCAGTAAAGGAGGGTCTCCCCTCCACTTT.

This chain links TRBV7-2 with TRBJ1-5, with a weak D call TRBD1 (5 bases). The CDR3 has 16 residues. CDR1 SGHTA and CDR2 FQGNSA come from the germline V gene. V was cut by 5 bases and J by 4 bases, with 18 bases left in between. For the CDR3, the DNA is TGTGCCAGCAGCAGCTTAGACGCCAGGGATAATCAGCCCCAGCATTTT. Its translation is CASSSLDARDNQPQHF.

The rearrangement joins TRBV4-1 to TRBJ2-2; tentatively, D is TRBD2 (6 bases). The CDR3 totals 14 residues. V lost 4 bases and J 1 base, leaving 7 bases between the germline ends. Germline V lookup: CDR1 MGHRA, CDR2 YSYEKL. CDR3 nucleotide sequence: TGCGCCAGCAGCCGGGACTTGAACACCGGGGAGCTGTTTTTT. The encoded protein is CASSRDLNTGELFF.

This sequence joins TRBV10-1 and TRBJ1-4; TRBD1 is a possible D gene (6 bases). Germline CDR1 is WNHNN and CDR2 is SYGVQD (reference sequence). The CDR3 has 14 amino acids. Trimming took off 4 bases at V and 7 bases at J, with 13 bases between the two ends. The CDR3 nucleotides are TGCGCCAGCAGTGGCAGGGGTTATGGTGAAAAACTGTTTTTT. This encodes CASSGRGYGEKLFF.

This clone has just a few counts. The chain links TRBV11-2 to TRBJ2-1; perhaps TRBD1 as D (6 bases). The CDR3 length is 15 residues. V lost 1 base and J lost 5, with 12 bases in between. Germline V gene data show CDR1 as SGHAT and CDR2 as FQNNGV. Here the CDR3 DNA reads TGTGCCAGCAGCTTAGTCCCGACAGGAAACAATGAGCAGTTCTTC. Protein sequence: CASSLVPTGNNEQFF.

The chain joins TRBV30 to TRBJ2-1; 11 nucleotides agree with TRBD2. With 0 bases clipped from V and 6 bases from J, the junction kept 19 bases outside the gene matches. The CDR3 runs to 20 residues. Per germline, CDR1 GTSNPN and CDR2 SVGIG (reference sequence). This CDR3 reads CAWSVYGAGGRLAGLNEQFF. The CDR3 region has the DNA TGTGCCTGGAGTGTCTACGGGGCAGGGGGCAGACTAGCGGGACTCAATGAGCAGTTCTTC.

The rearrangement joins TRBV30 to TRBJ1-1; no clear D gene. This CDR3 comprises 14 residues. Per germline, CDR1 GTSNPN and CDR2 SVGIG (reference sequence). V gave up 2 bases and J gave up 0 bases, with 10 bases separating them. This CDR3 reads CAWSSLGLNTEAFF. The CDR3, as DNA: TGTGCCTGGAGTTCCCTAGGCTTGAACACTGAAGCTTTCTTT.

The chain is built from TRBV27 and TRBJ2-1, with 10 positions matching TRBD2. V lost 1 base and J lost 4; bases outside the gene matches: 10. The germline gives CDR1 MNHEY, CDR2 SMNVEV (reference sequence). The CDR3 length is 18 residues. In nucleotides, the CDR3 is TGTGCCAGCAGTTTATTTAGCGGGAGGTCAGTTCTTTACAATGAGCAGTTCTTC. Translating it yields CASSLFSGRSVLYNEQFF.